This T cell receptor (beta chain) was identified during a study of cytomegalovirus exposure and HLA in healthy donors. V gave up 4 bases and J gave up 3 bases; unmatched junction bases: 3. The CDR3 is 14 amino acids. CDR1 MGHDK and CDR2 SYGVNS come from the germline V gene. This clone was detected a few times. Its specificity is not known. Use of 60 Vbeta and 13 Jbeta primers characterized the PCR. TCRdb's table, derived via immunoSEQ multiplex PCR, lists solely in-frame clones and lacks some. The sample has 100,000 or so clones; more than 60% are singletons. General study findings and limits: Immune exposure information available was restricted to CMV serostatus. Per a prior analysis, the majority of TCR beta V segments were productive roughly 87% or roughly 30% of the time. DRB1 had the most TCR associations and HLA-C the fewest, a later analysis found, with rates varying by HLA locus.

Material for sequencing was PBMCs. The V gene is TRBV25-1, the J gene TRBJ1-5, with 7 bases identical to TRBD1. This sequence originates from a man aged 50-60 years in good health and CMV-seronegative. Here the CDR3 reads CASSGDSFNQPQHF. The CDR3 DNA sequence: TGTGCCAGCAGTGGGGACAGTTTCAATCAGCCCCAGCATTTT.